Detailed here is one TCR beta chain. Every TCR cDNA molecule bore its own unique molecular identifier. TCRdb re-derived calls from the 5' RACE reads in MiXCR, one entry per CDR3 protein. Among 82,000 or so distinct CDR3 sequences, roughly 12% were seen once, and the ten largest hold about 4.5%. Time point denoted: sample taken at primary tumor resection. The study sequenced unsorted whole RNA from tumor, nontumor lung or frozen PBMC. The sample comes from a study of spatial heterogeneity in lung cancer. About the research overall: Compared with alpha-chain sequences, beta-chain sequences were consistently detected in greater numbers.

V was shortened by 7 bases and J by 4 bases, with 10 bases between the two germline ends. The CDR3 sequence is 11 residues long. Germline-derived CDR1 and CDR2 are SQVTM and ANQGSEA. The receptor was derived from a male donor with early-stage non-small cell lung cancer. The V and J genes are TRBV29-1 and TRBJ2-5; tentatively, D is TRBD2 (5 bases). Source: PBMCs, taken at surgery. The CDR3 loop is CSGTEGETQYF. Written as DNA, the CDR3 is TGCAGCGGTACTGAGGGAGAGACCCAGTACTTC.